The entry that follows covers one T cell receptor (beta chain) sequence. As yet, its antigen is unknown. Each TCR beta cDNA library carried unique molecular identifiers. Each CDR3 protein gets one entry after TCRdb re-called the PCR reads with MiXCR. The sample includes about 820,000 distinct CDR3 sequences, roughly 50% seen only once; the top ten take approximately 4.5%. This specimen comes from a study of post-analysis software for immune sequencing data. Study-wide results and caveats: Those with multiple sclerosis, the patient group, showed significantly lower normalized Chao1 diversity than controls. F measure grouped same-batch samples tightly together.

The receptor was isolated from a girl between 10 and 17 years old with multiple sclerosis. The source material was blood.

CDR3 sequence reads: CAISGSMRTGMNTGELFF. CDR3 DNA: TGTGCCATCAGTGGAAGTATGAGGACAGGGATGAACACCGGGGAGCTGTTTTTT. This rearrangement joins TRBV10-3 to TRBJ2-2; 8 bases are a match to TRBD1. Per the germline V gene, CDR1 is ENHRY and CDR2 is SYGVKD. This CDR3 spans 18 amino acids. The V segment lost 4 bases and the J segment 1 base; nucleotides outside the gene matches: 11.